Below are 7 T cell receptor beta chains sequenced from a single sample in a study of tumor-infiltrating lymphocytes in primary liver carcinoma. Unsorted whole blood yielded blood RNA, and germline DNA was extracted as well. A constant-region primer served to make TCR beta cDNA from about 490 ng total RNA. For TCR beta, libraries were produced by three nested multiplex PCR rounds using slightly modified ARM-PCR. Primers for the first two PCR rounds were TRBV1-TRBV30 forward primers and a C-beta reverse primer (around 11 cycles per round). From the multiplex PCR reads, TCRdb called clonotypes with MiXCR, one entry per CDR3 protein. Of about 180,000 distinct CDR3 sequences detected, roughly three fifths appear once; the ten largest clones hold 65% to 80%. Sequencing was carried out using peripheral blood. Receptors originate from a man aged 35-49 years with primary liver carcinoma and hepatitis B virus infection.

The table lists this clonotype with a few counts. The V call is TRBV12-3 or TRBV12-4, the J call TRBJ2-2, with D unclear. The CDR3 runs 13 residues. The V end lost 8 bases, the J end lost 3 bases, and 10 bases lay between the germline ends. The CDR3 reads CASSQHDTGELFF. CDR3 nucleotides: TGTGCCAGCTCCCAACATGACACCGGGGAGCTGTTTTTT.

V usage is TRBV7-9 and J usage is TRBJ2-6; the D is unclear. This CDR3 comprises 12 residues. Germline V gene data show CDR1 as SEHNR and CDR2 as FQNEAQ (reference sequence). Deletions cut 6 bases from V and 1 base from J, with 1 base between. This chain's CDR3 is CASRSGANVLTF. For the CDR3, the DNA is TGTGCCAGCAGATCTGGGGCCAACGTCCTGACTTTC.

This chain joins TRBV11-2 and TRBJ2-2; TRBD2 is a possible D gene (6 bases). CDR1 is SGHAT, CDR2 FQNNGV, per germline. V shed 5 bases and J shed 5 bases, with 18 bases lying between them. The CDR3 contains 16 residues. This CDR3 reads CASSIRMWGETGELFF. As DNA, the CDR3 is TGTGCCAGCAGCATCAGGATGTGGGGGGAGACCGGGGAGCTGTTTTTT.

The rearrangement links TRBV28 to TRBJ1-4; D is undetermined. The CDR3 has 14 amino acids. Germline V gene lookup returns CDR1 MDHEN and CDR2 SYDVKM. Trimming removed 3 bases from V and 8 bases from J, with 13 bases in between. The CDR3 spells CASSFRRVAEKLFF. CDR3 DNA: TGTGCCAGCAGTTTTAGACGGGTGGCGGAAAAACTGTTTTTT.

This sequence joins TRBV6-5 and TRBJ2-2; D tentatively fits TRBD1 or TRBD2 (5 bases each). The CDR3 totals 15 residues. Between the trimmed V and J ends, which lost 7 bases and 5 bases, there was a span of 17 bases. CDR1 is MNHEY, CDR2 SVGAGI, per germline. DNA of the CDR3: TGTGCCAGCACTCACCGGGACCGGAGGACCGGGGAGCTGTTTTTT. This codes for CASTHRDRRTGELFF.

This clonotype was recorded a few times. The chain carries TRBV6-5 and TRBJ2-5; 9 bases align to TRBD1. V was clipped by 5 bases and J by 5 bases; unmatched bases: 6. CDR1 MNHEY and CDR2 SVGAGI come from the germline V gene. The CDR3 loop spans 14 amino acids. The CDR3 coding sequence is TGTGCCAGCAGTGTAACAGGGGGCCGGGAGACCCAGTACTTC. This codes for CASSVTGGRETQYF.

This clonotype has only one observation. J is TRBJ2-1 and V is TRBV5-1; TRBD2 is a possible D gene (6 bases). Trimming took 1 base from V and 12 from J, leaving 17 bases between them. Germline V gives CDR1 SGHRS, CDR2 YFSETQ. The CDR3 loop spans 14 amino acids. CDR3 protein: CASSLPRRLAPQFF. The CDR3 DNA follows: TGCGCCAGCAGCTTGCCCCGTAGGCTAGCGCCGCAGTTCTTC.